Described below is a single T cell receptor beta chain sequence and its context. This clone's antigen is unknown. No base-level quality is on record; no much larger clone is a single base apart. The sample's time point label, decoded: peripheral blood 6 weeks after treatment start. The cohort included 29 patients with locally advanced or metastatic urothelial carcinoma who were treated at Memorial Sloan Kettering on a trial protocol. Peripheral blood mononuclear cells were collected pretreatment and during treatment, at between 1 and 8 total time points per patient. The Qiagen DNeasy Blood extraction kit was used to purify genomic DNA from total PBMCs and tumor samples. PBMCs were collected pretreatment and during treatment, and were isolated and stored as previously described. This sample is drawn from a study of PD-L1 blockade in urothelial cancer (TCRdb year 2017). With regard to the full study: All patients started therapy at some point between 2014 and 2016 and received atezolizumab 1,200 mg intravenously every 3 weeks. About 90% of the roughly 29 patients were identified as males with urothelial cancer of bladder origin, and a prior smoking history was reported by 18 of 29 patients. Whole exome sequencing and RNA sequencing of pretreatment tumors were performed alongside TCR sequencing in the same patients. Pretreatment tumor samples, along with matched peripheral blood serially collected before and after atezolizumab treatment, were subjected to TCR sequencing. An ECOG performance status of 0 or 1 was recorded for the patients, and 0 to 3 prior chemotherapy regimens had been received by the patients. Blood samples were analyzed at 3 weeks after treatment start (second dose) and at 6 weeks after treatment start. Durable clinical benefit was achieved by nine patients and was not achieved by 20 patients. Blood samples gave median yields of around 140,000 T cells and tens of thousands of unique TCRs, along with a median clonality of approximately 0.08. Progression-free survival longer than 6 months counted as durable clinical benefit, and TCR features were additionally tested against both progression-free and overall survival. An exploratory multi-omic analysis was conducted of the somatic, immune and clinical correlates of response to PD-L1 blockade with atezolizumab in urothelial cancer. Some 29 patients had pretreatment blood TCR-seq, about 24 had at least one posttreatment blood collection, and about 24 had tumor TCR-seq.

V is cut back by 4 bases and J by 3 bases, with 7 bases in the junction unmatched. Including the terminal cysteine and phenylalanine, the CDR3 comprises 16 residues. The entry retains the CDR3 DNA only, 48 bases that are in frame from base 1. CDR1 is given as PRHDT and CDR2 as FYEKMQ, both from the germline V gene (reference sequence). Synthetic TCR analog templates were spiked into each PCR so that absolute template abundance could be estimated from read counts. The immunoSEQ assay used bias-controlled V and J gene primers to amplify TCRbeta CDR3 regions from genomic DNA. Sequencing of rearranged TCRbeta segments was performed at approximately 20X coverage. The source study handled its data this way. Sequencing errors were corrected by clustering and CDR3s were annotated against IMGT to assign V, D and J genes. Out-of-frame and stop-codon sequences were excluded, and only productive TCRbeta rearrangements were used in downstream analyses. Clonality was computed as one minus Shannon entropy normalized by the log of the number of unique productive sequences. Clones differing between time points or between blood and tumor were identified by Fisher's exact test with Benjamini-Hochberg correction at adjusted p below 0.01. TCRdb took over this immuneACCESS table, retaining in-frame rearrangements with V and J assigned. Such tables are incomplete; in checked studies, under half of the missing clones stem from an unresolved V gene, and the remainder is unexplained. D and trimming were read from the DNA, whereas the V and J calls and clone size are those reported in that table. Within this sample are 40,000 to 60,000 clones, with approximately 80% of them counted one time only. Approximately 8.2% of the sample comes from the top ten.

Broad study findings and their caveats: At 3 weeks after the start of treatment, tumor-associated TCR clones in peripheral blood had expanded more in patients with durable benefit (n of about 21, p = 0.022). Because the sample size was small (n of about 27) and many of the analyses were exploratory, the results are meant to be hypothesis-generating. A pretreatment peripheral blood TCR clonality below the median was linked to improved progression-free and overall survival.

This chain joins TRBV13 to TRBJ2-3, with 10 central nucleotides matching TRBD1. Sequencing used PBMCs, obtained around atezolizumab (anti-PD-L1) treatment. This receptor was taken from a man in his 70s with urothelial cancer. CDR3 region: CASSSARDRGTDTQYF. The DNA reads as follows: TGTGCCAGCAGCTCAGCCAGGGACAGGGGAACAGATACGCAGTATTTT.